Following are 2 T cell receptor beta chains from one sample sequenced in a study of T cell repertoires in cytomegalovirus infection. TCRdb analysed the reads with MiXCR anew, one entry per CDR3 protein. This sample has around 180,000 distinct CDR3 sequences; under 30% occur once, and the top ten carry 30% to 35%. The sequenced sample was PBMCs. The source of these receptors is a human donor in good health (CMV status not recorded). Some clones in this sample may be carry-over from other donors' samples.

V and J are TRBV19 and TRBJ2-7; 7 positions agree with TRBD1. The V and J ends lost 5 bases and 1 base, in that order; junction bases with no gene match: 5. Looked up from germline, CDR1 is LNHDA and CDR2 is SQIVND (reference sequence). CDR3 length equals 14 residues. CDR3 region: CASSPTGRSYEQYF. The CDR3 region has the DNA TGTGCCAGTAGTCCGACAGGGCGATCCTACGAGCAGTACTTC.

This clonotype has more than one count but fewer than ten. This chain links TRBV12-3 or TRBV12-4 with TRBJ2-4; D gene unclear. V was shortened by 2 bases and J by 2 bases, with 4 bases between the two germline ends. The CDR3 runs to 13 residues. The CDR3, as DNA: TGTGCCAGCAGTTTAAAGTCCAAAAACATTCAGTACTTC. It encodes CASSLKSKNIQYF.